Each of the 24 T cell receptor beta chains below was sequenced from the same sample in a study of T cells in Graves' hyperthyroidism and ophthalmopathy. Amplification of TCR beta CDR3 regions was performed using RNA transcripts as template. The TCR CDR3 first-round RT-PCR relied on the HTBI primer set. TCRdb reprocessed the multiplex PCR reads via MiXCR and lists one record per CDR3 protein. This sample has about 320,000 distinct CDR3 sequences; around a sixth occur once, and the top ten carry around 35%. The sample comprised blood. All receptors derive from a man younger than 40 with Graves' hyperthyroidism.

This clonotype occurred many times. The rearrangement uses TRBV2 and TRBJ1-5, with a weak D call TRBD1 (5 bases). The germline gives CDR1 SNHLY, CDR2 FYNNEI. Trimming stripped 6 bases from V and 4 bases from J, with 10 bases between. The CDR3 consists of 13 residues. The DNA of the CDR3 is TGTGCCAGCAGCCGACAGTTAAATCAGCCCCAGCATTTT. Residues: CASSRQLNQPQHF.

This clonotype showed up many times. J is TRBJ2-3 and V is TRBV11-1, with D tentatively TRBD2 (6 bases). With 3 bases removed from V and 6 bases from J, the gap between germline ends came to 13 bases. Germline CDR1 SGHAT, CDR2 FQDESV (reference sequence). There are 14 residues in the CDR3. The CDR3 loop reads CASSLEGSADTQYF. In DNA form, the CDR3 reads TGTGCCAGCAGCTTGGAGGGGAGTGCGGATACGCAGTATTTT.

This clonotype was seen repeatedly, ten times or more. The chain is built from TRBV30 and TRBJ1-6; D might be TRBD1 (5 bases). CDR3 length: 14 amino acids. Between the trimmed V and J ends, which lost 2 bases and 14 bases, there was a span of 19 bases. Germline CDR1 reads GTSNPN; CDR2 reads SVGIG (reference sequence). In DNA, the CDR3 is TGTGCCTGGAGTTCCGGGACCCATCGTTCCGCCCTCCACTTT. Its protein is CAWSSGTHRSALHF.

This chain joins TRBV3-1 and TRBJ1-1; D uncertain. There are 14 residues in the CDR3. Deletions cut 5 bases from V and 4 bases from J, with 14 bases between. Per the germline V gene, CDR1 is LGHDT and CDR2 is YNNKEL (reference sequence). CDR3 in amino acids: CASSLGWGATEAFF. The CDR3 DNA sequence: TGTGCCAGCAGCTTGGGGTGGGGAGCCACTGAAGCTTTCTTT.

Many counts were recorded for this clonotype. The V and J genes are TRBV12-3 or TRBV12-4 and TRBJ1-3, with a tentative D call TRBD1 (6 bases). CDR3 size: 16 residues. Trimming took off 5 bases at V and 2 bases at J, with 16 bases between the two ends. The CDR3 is CASSLTGGGTGNTIYF. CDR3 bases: TGTGCCAGCAGTCTGACAGGAGGAGGGACTGGAAACACCATATATTTT.

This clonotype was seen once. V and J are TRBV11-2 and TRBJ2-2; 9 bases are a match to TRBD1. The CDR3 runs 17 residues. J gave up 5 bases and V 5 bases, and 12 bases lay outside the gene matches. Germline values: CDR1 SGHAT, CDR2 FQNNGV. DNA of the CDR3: TGTGCCAGCAGCGTAGGACCGGGACAGGGTTTAACCGGGGAGCTGTTTTTT. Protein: CASSVGPGQGLTGELFF. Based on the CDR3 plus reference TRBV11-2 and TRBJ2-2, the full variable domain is EAGVAQSPRYKIIEKRQSVAFWCNPISGHATLYWYQQILGQGPKLLIQFQNNGVVDDSQLPKDRFSAERLKGVDSTLKIQPAKLEDSAVYLCASSVGPGQGLTGELFFGEGSRLTVL.

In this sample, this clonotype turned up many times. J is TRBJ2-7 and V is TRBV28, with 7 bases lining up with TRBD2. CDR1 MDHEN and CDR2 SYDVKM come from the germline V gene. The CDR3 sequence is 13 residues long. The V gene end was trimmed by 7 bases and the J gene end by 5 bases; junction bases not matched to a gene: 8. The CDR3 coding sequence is TGTGCCAGCATCGCCCCTGGGGGGGACGAGCAGTACTTC. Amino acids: CASIAPGGDEQYF.

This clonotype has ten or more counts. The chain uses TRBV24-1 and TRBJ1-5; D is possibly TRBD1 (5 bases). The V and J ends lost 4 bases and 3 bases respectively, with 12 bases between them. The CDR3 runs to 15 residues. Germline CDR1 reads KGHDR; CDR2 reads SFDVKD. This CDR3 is CATSEATGLNQPQHF. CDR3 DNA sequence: TGTGCCACCAGTGAGGCGACGGGGCTCAATCAGCCCCAGCATTTT.

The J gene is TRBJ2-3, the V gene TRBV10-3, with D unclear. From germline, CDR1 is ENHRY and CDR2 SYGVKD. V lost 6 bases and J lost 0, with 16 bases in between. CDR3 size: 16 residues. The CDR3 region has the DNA TGTGCCATCAGAGGCAGCGCGAGTACTAGCACAGATACGCAGTATTTT. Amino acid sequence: CAIRGSASTSTDTQYF.

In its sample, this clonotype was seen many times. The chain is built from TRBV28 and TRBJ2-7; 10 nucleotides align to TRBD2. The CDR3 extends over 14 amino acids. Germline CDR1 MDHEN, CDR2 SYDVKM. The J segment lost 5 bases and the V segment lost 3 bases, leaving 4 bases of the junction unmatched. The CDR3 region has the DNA TGTGCCAGCAGTTTCAGCGGGAGGGCCAACGAGCAGTACTTC. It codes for CASSFSGRANEQYF.

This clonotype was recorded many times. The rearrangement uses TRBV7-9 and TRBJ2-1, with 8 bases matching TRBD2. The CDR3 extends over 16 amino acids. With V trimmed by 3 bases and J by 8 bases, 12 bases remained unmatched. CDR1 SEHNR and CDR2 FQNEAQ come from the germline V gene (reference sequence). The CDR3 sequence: CASSFSRGLAAHEQFF. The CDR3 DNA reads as TGTGCCAGCAGCTTTTCTAGAGGACTAGCTGCCCATGAGCAGTTCTTC.

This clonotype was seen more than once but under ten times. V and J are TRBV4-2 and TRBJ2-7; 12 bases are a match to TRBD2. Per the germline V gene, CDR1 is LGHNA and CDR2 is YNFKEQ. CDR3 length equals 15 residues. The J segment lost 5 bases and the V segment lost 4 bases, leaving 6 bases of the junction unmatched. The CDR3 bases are TGTGCCAGCAGCCTAGGACTAGCGGGAACGGACGAGCAGTACTTC. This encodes CASSLGLAGTDEQYF.

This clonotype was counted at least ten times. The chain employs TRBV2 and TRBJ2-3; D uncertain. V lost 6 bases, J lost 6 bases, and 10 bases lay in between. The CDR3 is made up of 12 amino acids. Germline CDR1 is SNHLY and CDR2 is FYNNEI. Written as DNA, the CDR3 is TGTGCCAGCAGCCAATCGGTGGATACGCAGTATTTT. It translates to CASSQSVDTQYF.

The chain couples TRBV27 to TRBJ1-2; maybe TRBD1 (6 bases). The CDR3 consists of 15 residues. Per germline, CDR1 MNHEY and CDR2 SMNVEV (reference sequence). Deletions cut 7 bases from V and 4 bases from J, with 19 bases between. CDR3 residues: CASTPRGQGGYGYTF. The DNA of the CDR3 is TGTGCCAGCACGCCCCGCGGCCAAGGGGGCTATGGCTACACCTTC.

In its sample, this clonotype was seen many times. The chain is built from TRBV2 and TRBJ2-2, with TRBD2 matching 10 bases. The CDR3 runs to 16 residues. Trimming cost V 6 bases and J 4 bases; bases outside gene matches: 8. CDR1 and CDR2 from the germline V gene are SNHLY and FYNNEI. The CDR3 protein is CASSGRSGRVTGELFF. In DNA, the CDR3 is TGTGCCAGCAGCGGGCGGAGCGGGAGGGTCACCGGGGAGCTGTTTTTT.

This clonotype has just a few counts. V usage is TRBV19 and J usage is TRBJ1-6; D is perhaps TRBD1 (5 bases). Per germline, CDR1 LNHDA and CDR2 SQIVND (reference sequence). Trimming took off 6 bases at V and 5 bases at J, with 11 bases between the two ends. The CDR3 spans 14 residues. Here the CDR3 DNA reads TGTGCCAGTAGCCACCAAGGGGATAATTCACCCCTCCACTTT. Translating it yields CASSHQGDNSPLHF.

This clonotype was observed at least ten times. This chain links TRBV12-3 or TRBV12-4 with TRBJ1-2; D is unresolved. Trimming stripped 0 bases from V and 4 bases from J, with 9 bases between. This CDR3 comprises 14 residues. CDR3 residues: CASSLASGSYGYTF. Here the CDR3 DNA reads TGTGCCAGCAGTTTAGCCTCGGGGAGCTATGGCTACACCTTC.

This CDR3 is CASSFSDRFTDTQYF. In DNA, the CDR3 is TGCGCCAGCAGCTTTTCGGACAGATTCACAGATACGCAGTATTTT. The chain links TRBV5-1 to TRBJ2-3, with D possibly matching TRBD1 (6 bases). The CDR3 has 15 residues. Deletions cut 2 bases from V and 2 bases from J, with 12 bases between. Germline V gene sequence: CDR1 SGHRS, CDR2 YFSETQ.

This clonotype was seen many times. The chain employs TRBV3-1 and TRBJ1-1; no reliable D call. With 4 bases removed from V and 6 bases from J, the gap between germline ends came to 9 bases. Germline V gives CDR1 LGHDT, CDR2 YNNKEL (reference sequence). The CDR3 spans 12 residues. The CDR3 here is CASSPGFAEAFF. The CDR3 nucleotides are TGTGCCAGCAGCCCCGGGTTCGCTGAAGCTTTCTTT. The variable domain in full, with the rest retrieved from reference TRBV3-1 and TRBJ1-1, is DTAVSQTPKYLVTQMGNDKSIKCEQNLGHDTMYWYKQDSKKFLKIMFSYNNKELIINETVPNRFSPKSPDKAHLNLHINSLELGDSAVYFCASSPGFAEAFFGQGTRLTVV.

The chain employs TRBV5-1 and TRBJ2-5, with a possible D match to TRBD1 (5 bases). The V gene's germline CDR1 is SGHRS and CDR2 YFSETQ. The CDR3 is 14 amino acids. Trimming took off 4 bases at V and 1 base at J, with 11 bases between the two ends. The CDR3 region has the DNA TGCGCCAGCAGCCCCTATCAGGGCCAAGAGACCCAGTACTTC. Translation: CASSPYQGQETQYF.

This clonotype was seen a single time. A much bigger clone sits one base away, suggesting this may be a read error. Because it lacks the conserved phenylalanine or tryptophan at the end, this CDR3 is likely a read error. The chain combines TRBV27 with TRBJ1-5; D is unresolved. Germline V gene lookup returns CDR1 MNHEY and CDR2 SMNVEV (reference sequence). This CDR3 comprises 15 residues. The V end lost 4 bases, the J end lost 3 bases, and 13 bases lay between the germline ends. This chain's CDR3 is CASSSQRLLNQPQHS. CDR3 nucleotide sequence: TGTGCCAGCAGTTCTCAGAGACTCCTCAATCAGCCCCAGCATTCT.

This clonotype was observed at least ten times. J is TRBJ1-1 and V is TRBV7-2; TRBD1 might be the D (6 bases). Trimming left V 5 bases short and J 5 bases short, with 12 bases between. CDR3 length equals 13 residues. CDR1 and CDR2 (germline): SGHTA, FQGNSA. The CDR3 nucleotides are TGTGCCAGCAGCACACAGGGTTATACTGAAGCTTTCTTT. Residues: CASSTQGYTEAFF.

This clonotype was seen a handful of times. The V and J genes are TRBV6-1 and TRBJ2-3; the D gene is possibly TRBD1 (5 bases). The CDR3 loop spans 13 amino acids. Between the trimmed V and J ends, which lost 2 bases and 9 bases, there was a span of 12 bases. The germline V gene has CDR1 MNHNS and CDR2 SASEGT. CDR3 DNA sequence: TGTGCCAGCAGTGAAAGGGGCAGTGAAACGCAGTATTTT. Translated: CASSERGSETQYF.

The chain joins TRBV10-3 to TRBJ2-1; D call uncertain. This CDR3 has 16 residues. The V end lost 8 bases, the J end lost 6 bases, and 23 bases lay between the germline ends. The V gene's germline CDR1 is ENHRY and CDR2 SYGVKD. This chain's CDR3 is CAISGRIVGFRNEQFF. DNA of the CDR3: TGTGCCATCTCAGGTAGAATCGTAGGGTTCCGCAATGAGCAGTTCTTC.